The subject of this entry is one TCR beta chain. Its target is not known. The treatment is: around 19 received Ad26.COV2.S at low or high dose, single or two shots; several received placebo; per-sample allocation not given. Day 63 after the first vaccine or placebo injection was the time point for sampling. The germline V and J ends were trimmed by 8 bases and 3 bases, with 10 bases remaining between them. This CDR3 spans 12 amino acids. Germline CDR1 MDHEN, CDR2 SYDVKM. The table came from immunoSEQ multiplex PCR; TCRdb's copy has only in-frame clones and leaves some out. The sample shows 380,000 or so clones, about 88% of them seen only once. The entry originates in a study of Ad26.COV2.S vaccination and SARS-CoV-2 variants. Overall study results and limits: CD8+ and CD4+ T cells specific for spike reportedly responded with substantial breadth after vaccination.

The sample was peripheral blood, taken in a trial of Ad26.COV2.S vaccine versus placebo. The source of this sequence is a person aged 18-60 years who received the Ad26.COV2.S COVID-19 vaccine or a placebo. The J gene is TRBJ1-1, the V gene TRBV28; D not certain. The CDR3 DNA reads TGTGCCAGCTTCGGCGCGGACACTGAAGCTTTCTTT. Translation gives CASFGADTEAFF.